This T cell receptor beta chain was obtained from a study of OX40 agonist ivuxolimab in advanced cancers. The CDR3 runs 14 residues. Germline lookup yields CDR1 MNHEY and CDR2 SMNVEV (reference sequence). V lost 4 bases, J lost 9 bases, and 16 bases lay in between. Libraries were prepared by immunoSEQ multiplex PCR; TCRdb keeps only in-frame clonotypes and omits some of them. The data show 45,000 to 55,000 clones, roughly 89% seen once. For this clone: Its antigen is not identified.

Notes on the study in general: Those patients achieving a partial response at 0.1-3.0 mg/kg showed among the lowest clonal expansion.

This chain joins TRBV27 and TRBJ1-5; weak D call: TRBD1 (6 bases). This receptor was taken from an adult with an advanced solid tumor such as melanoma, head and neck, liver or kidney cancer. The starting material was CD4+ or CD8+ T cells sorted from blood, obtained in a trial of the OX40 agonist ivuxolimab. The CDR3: CASSSRQDPSPQHF. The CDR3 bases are TGTGCCAGCAGTTCCCGACAGGACCCCTCGCCCCAGCATTTT.